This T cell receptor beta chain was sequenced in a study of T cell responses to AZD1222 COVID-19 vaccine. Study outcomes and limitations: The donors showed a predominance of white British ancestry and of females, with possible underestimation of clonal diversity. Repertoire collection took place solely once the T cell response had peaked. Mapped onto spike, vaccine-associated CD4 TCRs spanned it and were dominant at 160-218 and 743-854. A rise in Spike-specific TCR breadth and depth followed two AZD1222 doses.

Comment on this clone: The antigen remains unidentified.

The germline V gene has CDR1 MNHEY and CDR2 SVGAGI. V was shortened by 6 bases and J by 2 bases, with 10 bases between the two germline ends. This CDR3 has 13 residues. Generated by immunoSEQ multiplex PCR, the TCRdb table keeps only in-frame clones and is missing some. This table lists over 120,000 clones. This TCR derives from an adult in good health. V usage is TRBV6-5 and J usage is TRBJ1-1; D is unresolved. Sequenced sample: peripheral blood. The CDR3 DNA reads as TGTGCCAGCAGGTTGGACGGAAACACTGAAGCTTTCTTT. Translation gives CASRLDGNTEAFF.